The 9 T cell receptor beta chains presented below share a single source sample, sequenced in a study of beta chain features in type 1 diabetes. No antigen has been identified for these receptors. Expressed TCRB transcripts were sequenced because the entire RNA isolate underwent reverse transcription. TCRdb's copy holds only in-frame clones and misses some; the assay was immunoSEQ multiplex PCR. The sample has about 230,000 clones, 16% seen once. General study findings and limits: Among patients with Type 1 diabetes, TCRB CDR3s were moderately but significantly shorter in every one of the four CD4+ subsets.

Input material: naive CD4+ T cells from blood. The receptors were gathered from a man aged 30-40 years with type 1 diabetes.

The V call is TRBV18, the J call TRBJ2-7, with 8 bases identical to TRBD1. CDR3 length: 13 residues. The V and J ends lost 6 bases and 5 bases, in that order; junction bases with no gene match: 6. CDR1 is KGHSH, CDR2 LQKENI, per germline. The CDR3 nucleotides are TGTGCCAGCTCTGATGGACAGGGCAACGAGCAGTACTTC. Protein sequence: CASSDGQGNEQYF.

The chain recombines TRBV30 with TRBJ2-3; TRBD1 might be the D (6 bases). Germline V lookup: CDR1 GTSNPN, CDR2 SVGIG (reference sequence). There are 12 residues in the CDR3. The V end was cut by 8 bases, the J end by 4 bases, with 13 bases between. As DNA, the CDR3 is TGTGCCAGATCGTCAGGGGCAGATACGCAGTATTTT. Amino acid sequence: CARSSGADTQYF.

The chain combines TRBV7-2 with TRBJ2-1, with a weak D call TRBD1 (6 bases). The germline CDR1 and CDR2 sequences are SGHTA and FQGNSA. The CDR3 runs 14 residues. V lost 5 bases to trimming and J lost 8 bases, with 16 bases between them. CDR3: CASSPTGPTDEQFF. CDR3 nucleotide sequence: TGTGCCAGCAGCCCGACAGGACCTACGGATGAGCAGTTCTTC.

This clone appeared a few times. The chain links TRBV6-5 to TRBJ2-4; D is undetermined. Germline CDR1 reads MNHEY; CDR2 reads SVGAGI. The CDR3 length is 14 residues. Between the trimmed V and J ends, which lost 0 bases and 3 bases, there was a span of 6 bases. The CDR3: CASSYSGSKNIQYF. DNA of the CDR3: TGTGCCAGCAGTTACTCGGGTAGCAAAAACATTCAGTACTTC.

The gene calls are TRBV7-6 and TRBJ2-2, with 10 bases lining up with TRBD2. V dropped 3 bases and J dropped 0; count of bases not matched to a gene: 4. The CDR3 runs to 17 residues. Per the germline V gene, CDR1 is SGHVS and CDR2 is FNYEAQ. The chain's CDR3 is CASSFPLAGANTGELFF. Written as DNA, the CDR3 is TGTGCCAGCAGCTTCCCTCTAGCGGGAGCGAACACCGGGGAGCTGTTTTTT. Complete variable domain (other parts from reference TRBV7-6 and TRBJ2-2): GAGVSQSPRYKVTKRGQDVALRCDPISGHVSLYWYRQALGQGPEFLTYFNYEAQQDKSGLPNDRFSAERPEGSISTLTIQRTEQRDSAMYRCASSFPLAGANTGELFFGEGSRLTVL.

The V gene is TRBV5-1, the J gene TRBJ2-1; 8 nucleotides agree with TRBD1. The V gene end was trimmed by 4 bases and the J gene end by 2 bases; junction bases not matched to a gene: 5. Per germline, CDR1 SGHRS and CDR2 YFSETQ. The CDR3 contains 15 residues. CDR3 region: CASSQGQDTYNEQFF. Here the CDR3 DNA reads TGCGCCAGCAGCCAGGGACAGGATACCTACAATGAGCAGTTCTTC. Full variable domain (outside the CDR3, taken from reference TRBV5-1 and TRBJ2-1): KAGVTQTPRYLIKTRGQQVTLSCSPISGHRSVSWYQQTPGQGLQFLFEYFSETQRNKGNFPGRFSGRQFSNSRSEMNVSTLELGDSALYLCASSQGQDTYNEQFFGPGTRLTVL.

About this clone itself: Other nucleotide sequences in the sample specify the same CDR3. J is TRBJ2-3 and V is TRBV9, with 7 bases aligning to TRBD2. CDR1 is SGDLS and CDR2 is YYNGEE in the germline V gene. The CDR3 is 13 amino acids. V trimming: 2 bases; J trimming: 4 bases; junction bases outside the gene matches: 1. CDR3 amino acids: CASSVAGADTQYF. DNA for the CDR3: TGTGCCAGCAGCGTTGCGGGAGCAGATACGCAGTATTTT.

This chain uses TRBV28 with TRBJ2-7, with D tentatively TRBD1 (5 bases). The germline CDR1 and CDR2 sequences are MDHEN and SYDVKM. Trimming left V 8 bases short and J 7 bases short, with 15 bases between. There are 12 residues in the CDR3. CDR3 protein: CASQGYSAEQYF. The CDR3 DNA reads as TGTGCCAGCCAGGGATATTCGGCGGAGCAGTACTTC.

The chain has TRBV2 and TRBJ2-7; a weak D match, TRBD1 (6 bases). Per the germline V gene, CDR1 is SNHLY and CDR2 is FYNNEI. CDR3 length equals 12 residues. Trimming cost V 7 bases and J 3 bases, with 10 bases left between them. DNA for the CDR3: TGTGCCAGCACCTTACAGGGCTACGAGCAGTACTTC. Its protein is CASTLQGYEQYF. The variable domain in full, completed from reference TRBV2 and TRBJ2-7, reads EPEVTQTPSHQVTQMGQEVILRCVPISNHLYFYWYRQILGQKVEFLVSFYNNEISEKSEIFDDQFSVERPDGSNFTLKIRSTKLEDSAMYFCASTLQGYEQYFGPGTRLTVT.